This entry is about one T cell receptor beta chain. The sample is drawn from a study of cytomegalovirus exposure and HLA in healthy donors. PCR primers comprised 60 Vbeta and 13 Jbeta primers. Only in-frame clones appear in the TCRdb table, and some are missing; sequencing was by immunoSEQ multiplex PCR. Here the sample spans roughly 150,000 clones, over 70% being singletons. CDR3 size: 13 residues. With 1 base removed from V and 7 bases from J, the gap between germline ends came to 8 bases. Germline V lookup: CDR1 SGHNT, CDR2 YENEEA. Sequenced sample: PBMCs. This rearrangement joins TRBV11-3 to TRBJ2-1; perhaps TRBD2 as D (5 bases). This receptor was identified in a man aged 30 to 45 in good health and CMV-seronegative. The DNA of the CDR3 is TGTGCCAGCAGCTTAGGAGGACTTAATGAGCAGTTCTTC. This translates into CASSLGGLNEQFF.